Presented here are 30 T cell receptor beta chains from one specimen sequenced in a study of human T cells and chemical hapten exposure. TCRdb reanalysed the 5' RACE reads using MiXCR and keeps one entry per CDR3 protein. Of 95,000 to 120,000 distinct CDR3 sequences in the sample, roughly 18% were seen once. The total RNA was obtained from whole blood that was not fractionated. The receptors come from a human donor in good health.

This chain connects TRBV20-1 to TRBJ2-3; 9 bases agree with TRBD2. Trimming cost V 1 base and J 8 bases; bases outside gene matches: 13. There are 16 residues in the CDR3. The germline V gene has CDR1 DFQATT and CDR2 SNEGSKA (reference sequence). The CDR3 loop reads CSARGGLAGERSTQYF. In DNA, the CDR3 is TGCAGTGCTAGAGGCGGTTTAGCGGGAGAAAGGAGTACGCAGTATTTT.

This chain joins TRBV7-2 and TRBJ2-3; no reliable D call. Trimming removed 0 bases from V and 1 base from J, with 2 bases in between. There are 13 residues in the CDR3. CDR1 and CDR2 from the germline V gene are SGHTA and FQGNSA. DNA of the CDR3: TGTGCCAGCAGCTTAGCCCGCACAGATACGCAGTATTTT. Translated, it gives CASSLARTDTQYF.

Here the CDR3 reads CASRPWDREDQPQHF. CDR3 DNA sequence: TGTGCCAGCAGACCCTGGGACAGGGAGGATCAGCCCCAGCATTTT. The rearrangement links TRBV12-3 or TRBV12-4 to TRBJ1-5; the match to TRBD1 covers 9 bases. The V gene end was trimmed by 6 bases and the J gene end by 5 bases; junction bases not matched to a gene: 8. This CDR3 region has 15 residues.

The V call is TRBV29-1, the J call TRBJ2-1, with 9 bases identical to TRBD1. The germline CDR1 and CDR2 sequences are SQVTM and ANQGSEA. The CDR3 totals 13 residues. With V trimmed by 6 bases and J by 7 bases, 7 bases remained unmatched. CDR3 nucleotides: TGCAGCGTCGGACAGGGGCTTTGGAATGAGCAGTTCTTC. This gives the protein CSVGQGLWNEQFF.

This clonotype was counted many times. V is TRBV6-5 and J is TRBJ2-7, with 11 bases that match TRBD2. The germline CDR1 and CDR2 sequences are MNHEY and SVGAGI. The ends lost 6 bases at V and 6 bases at J; junction bases unmatched: 10. The length of the CDR3 is 15 residues. The CDR3 sequence: CASSRTSGGAPEQYF. The DNA for the CDR3 is TGTGCCAGCAGCCGAACTAGCGGGGGAGCCCCCGAGCAGTACTTC.

This clonotype turned up a few times. This chain uses TRBV25-1 with TRBJ2-3; D is undetermined. Germline CDR1 is MGHDK and CDR2 is SYGVNS. V was pared by 7 bases and J by 5 bases, with 13 bases between. The CDR3 loop spans 13 amino acids. CDR3 nucleotides: TGTGCCAGCACCCGGGTAGCAGGAGATACGCAGTATTTT. It codes for CASTRVAGDTQYF.

This chain links TRBV5-6 with TRBJ1-5, with a weak D call TRBD1 (6 bases). CDR3 length: 16 residues. V lost 3 bases, J lost 3 bases, and 16 bases lay in between. Germline V gene sequence: CDR1 SGHDT, CDR2 YYEEEE. Here the CDR3 DNA reads TGTGCCAGCAGCTATGGCGGGGGGGCACTCAATCAGCCCCAGCATTTT. This encodes CASSYGGGALNQPQHF.

This clonotype was found a few times. This chain connects TRBV9 to TRBJ1-3; D is possibly TRBD1 (6 bases). V lost 4 bases to trimming and J lost 3 bases, with 17 bases between them. There are 16 residues in the CDR3. In germline, CDR1 is SGDLS, CDR2 YYNGEE. CDR3 region: CASSPQGRGVGNTIYF. DNA for the CDR3: TGTGCCAGCAGCCCGCAGGGGAGAGGAGTTGGAAACACCATATATTTT. The full variable domain, completed using reference TRBV9 and TRBJ1-3, is DSGVTQTPKHLITATGQRVTLRCSPRSGDLSVYWYQQSLDQGLQFLIQYYNGEERAKGNILERFSAQQFPDLHSELNLSSLELGDSALYFCASSPQGRGVGNTIYFGEGSWLTVV.

The chain joins TRBV20-1 to TRBJ2-7; 8 bases align to TRBD2. Trimming took 5 bases from V and 4 from J; bases not matched to a gene: 7. CDR3 length: 13 amino acids. Germline CDR1 DFQATT, CDR2 SNEGSKA (reference sequence). In nucleotides, the CDR3 is TGCAGTGCTCAGACGGCTAGCGGGTACGAGCAGTACTTC. Protein product: CSAQTASGYEQYF.

The chain recombines TRBV12-3 or TRBV12-4 with TRBJ2-6; 7 bases map to TRBD1. The CDR3 length is 19 residues. V shed 5 bases, J shed 4 bases, and the junction held 17 bases outside the gene matches. The DNA of the CDR3 is TGTGCCAGCAGTCTCTCCGGGACAGTGTTTCTTCGAGGGGCCAACGTCCTGACTTTC. Protein: CASSLSGTVFLRGANVLTF.

This clonotype was observed a few times. V usage is TRBV20-1 and J usage is TRBJ1-3, with 9 bases matching TRBD1. The germline V gene has CDR1 DFQATT and CDR2 SNEGSKA (reference sequence). V gave up 6 bases and J gave up 0 bases; unmatched junction bases: 6. The CDR3 covers 15 residues. The CDR3 protein is CSATGQGNSGNTIYF. In nucleotides, the CDR3 is TGCAGTGCCACGGGACAGGGAAACTCTGGAAACACCATATATTTT.

The V call is TRBV6-5, the J call TRBJ2-6; D is unresolved. The CDR3 is 15 residues long. CDR1 MNHEY and CDR2 SVGAGI come from the germline V gene. V lost 8 bases to trimming and J lost 5 bases, with 16 bases between them. The CDR3 loop reads CASGEGKAWANVLTF. CDR3 sequence (DNA): TGTGCCAGCGGTGAAGGTAAAGCCTGGGCCAACGTCCTGACTTTC.

This clonotype occurred a few times. The V gene is TRBV12-3 or TRBV12-4, the J gene TRBJ1-5; a weak D match, TRBD1 (6 bases). V lost 6 bases and J 2 bases, leaving 11 bases between the germline ends. The CDR3 sequence is 14 residues long. The CDR3 loop reads CASRGGGGNQPQHF. The CDR3 nucleotides read TGTGCCAGCAGGGGGGGGGGCGGCAATCAGCCCCAGCATTTT.

The chain recombines TRBV9 with TRBJ2-1; 7 nucleotides agree with TRBD1. V lost 2 bases, J lost 5 bases, and 13 bases stayed unmatched. Per the germline V gene, CDR1 is SGDLS and CDR2 is YYNGEE. CDR3 length: 17 residues. Written as DNA, the CDR3 is TGTGCCAGCAGCGTTTCTGGGACAGCTCATTTTCACAATGAGCAGTTCTTC. Translation gives CASSVSGTAHFHNEQFF.

The V and J genes are TRBV7-8 and TRBJ2-3, with 9 bases identical to TRBD2. The CDR3 runs to 16 residues. With V trimmed by 5 bases and J by 7 bases, 13 bases remained unmatched. The germline CDR1 and CDR2 sequences are SGHVS and FQNEAQ. CDR3 residues: CASSPPRLAGLYTQYF. Written as DNA, the CDR3 is TGTGCCAGCAGCCCCCCCCGGCTAGCGGGATTATATACGCAGTATTTT.

The V and J genes are TRBV25-1 and TRBJ2-1; D might be TRBD1 or TRBD2, each matching 6 bases. The CDR3 consists of 17 residues. With 2 bases removed from V and 5 bases from J, the gap between germline ends came to 19 bases. Germline-derived CDR1 and CDR2 are MGHDK and SYGVNS. The CDR3 sequence is CASSEGGGWRLNNEQFF. The CDR3, as DNA: TGTGCCAGCAGTGAAGGAGGGGGTTGGCGGCTAAACAATGAGCAGTTCTTC.

V gene TRBV10-3 combines with J gene TRBJ2-1, with TRBD2 as a possible D gene (5 bases). The CDR3 sequence is 13 residues long. The germline V gene encodes CDR1 ENHRY and CDR2 SYGVKD. Deletions cut 2 bases from V and 7 bases from J, with 9 bases between. The CDR3 bases are TGTGCCATCAGTGAGCCCACGGGGAATGAGCAGTTCTTC. As protein: CAISEPTGNEQFF.

The V call is TRBV11-2, the J call TRBJ2-5; D possibly corresponds to TRBD2 (5 bases). This CDR3 is built from 12 residues. Germline values: CDR1 SGHAT, CDR2 FQNNGV. The V gene lost 0 bases and the J gene lost 7 bases, with 6 bases spanning the gap. CDR3 sequence reads: CASSLDRGTQYF. The CDR3 DNA sequence: TGTGCCAGCAGCTTAGATCGGGGGACCCAGTACTTC.

This clonotype has a handful of counts. The gene calls are TRBV6-1 and TRBJ1-3, with 7 positions matching TRBD1. J was trimmed by 9 bases and V by 8 bases; bases with no gene match: 13. The CDR3 length is 14 residues. Germline V gene sequence: CDR1 MNHNS, CDR2 SASEGT. CDR3 DNA: TGTGCCAGCCACCTTGGGACAGAGGTTGGCACCATATATTTT. This sequence encodes CASHLGTEVGTIYF.

For the CDR3, the DNA is TGTGCCATCGAGGCGGGACCCACAGATACGCAGTATTTT. It codes for CAIEAGPTDTQYF. This chain connects TRBV28 to TRBJ2-3; D is perhaps TRBD2 (6 bases). Looked up from germline, CDR1 is MDHEN and CDR2 is SYDVKM. V lost 10 bases, J lost 2 bases, and 13 bases lay in between. CDR3 length: 13 amino acids.

This clonotype came up a few times. The J gene is TRBJ1-1, the V gene TRBV7-8; D remains unclear. Between the trimmed V and J ends, which lost 1 base and 1 base, there was a span of 19 bases. CDR1 is SGHVS, CDR2 FQNEAQ, per germline. This CDR3 has 18 amino acids. The CDR3 sequence is CASSLVARIIKTNTEAFF. The CDR3 region has the DNA TGTGCCAGCAGCTTAGTTGCCCGGATCATCAAGACGAACACTGAAGCTTTCTTT.

The chain uses TRBV29-1 and TRBJ2-3, with D possibly being TRBD1 (5 bases). V was clipped by 7 bases and J by 4 bases, with 12 bases between them. The length of the CDR3 is 12 residues. The V gene's germline CDR1 is SQVTM and CDR2 ANQGSEA. The CDR3 is CSARPRADTQYF. In DNA, the CDR3 is TGCAGCGCTAGGCCCAGGGCAGATACGCAGTATTTT.

This clonotype was observed a few times. This chain joins TRBV29-1 and TRBJ2-7, with D possibly TRBD1 on 6 matching bases. V was shortened by 7 bases and J by 3 bases, with 19 bases between the two germline ends. The CDR3 is 14 residues long. Germline V lookup: CDR1 SQVTM, CDR2 ANQGSEA. The CDR3 nucleotides are TGCAGCGCCCGAAGACAGGAGAACTTCTACGAGCAGTACTTC. As protein: CSARRQENFYEQYF.

This clonotype was observed a handful of times. The chain employs TRBV30 and TRBJ2-4; no clear D. Looked up from germline, CDR1 is GTSNPN and CDR2 is SVGIG (reference sequence). Between the trimmed V and J ends, which lost 8 bases and 1 base, there was a span of 6 bases. The length of the CDR3 is 11 residues. CDR3 sequence reads: CAGSAKNIQYF. The DNA for the CDR3 is TGTGCCGGCTCGGCCAAAAACATTCAGTACTTC.

This clonotype was counted once. This sequence joins TRBV7-9 and TRBJ2-2, with 7 bases that match TRBD2. Germline-derived CDR1 and CDR2 are SEHNR and FQNEAQ (reference sequence). With 5 bases clipped from V and 0 bases from J, the junction kept 9 bases outside the gene matches. The CDR3 contains 17 residues. CDR3 loop: CASSPGGRPPNTGELFF. The CDR3 DNA reads TGTGCCAGCAGCCCGGGAGGTAGACCTCCGAACACCGGGGAGCTGTTTTTT.

This clonotype was seen a handful of times. The chain couples TRBV24-1 to TRBJ1-2, with 8 positions matching TRBD1. V was clipped by 5 bases and J by 3 bases; unmatched bases: 4. Germline CDR1 and CDR2: KGHDR and SFDVKD. The CDR3 totals 14 residues. CDR3 region: CATSGVQGDYGYTF. Here the CDR3 DNA reads TGTGCCACCAGTGGAGTACAGGGGGACTATGGCTACACCTTC.

The V gene is TRBV28, the J gene TRBJ2-3; D possibly corresponds to TRBD1 (7 bases). This CDR3 region has 15 residues. V lost 4 bases and J 5 bases, leaving 16 bases between the germline ends. Germline V gene sequence: CDR1 MDHEN, CDR2 SYDVKM. CDR3 sequence: CASSSPGAGGDTQYF. In nucleotides, the CDR3 is TGTGCCAGCAGTTCCCCGGGGGCAGGGGGAGATACGCAGTATTTT.

In the case of this clonotype: A read error may produce the germline difference seen at one junction end. The chain recombines TRBV7-7 with TRBJ2-5; 8 nucleotides match TRBD1. The CDR3 loop spans 16 amino acids. Germline V gene lookup returns CDR1 SSHAT and CDR2 FNYEAQ (reference sequence). CDR3 DNA: TGTGCTAGCAGCCCCAACCAGGGGGCCCGATATGGGACCCAGTACTTC. It is translated as CASSPNQGARYGTQYF.

This chain links TRBV19 with TRBJ2-3, with D possibly TRBD2 on 6 matching bases. Trimming pared 7 bases from V and 4 bases from J, leaving 12 bases between. The CDR3 is 13 residues long. Germline V gene data show CDR1 as LNHDA and CDR2 as SQIVND (reference sequence). The CDR3 coding sequence is TGTGCCAGTAAGGAGGGAGCGGCAGATACGCAGTATTTT. Protein product: CASKEGAADTQYF.

This clonotype appeared a few times. This chain uses TRBV12-3 or TRBV12-4 with TRBJ1-1; TRBD1 is a possible D gene (6 bases). Deletions cut 3 bases from V and 0 bases from J, with 8 bases between. CDR3 length equals 14 residues. CDR3 loop: CASSLGHLNTEAFF. The CDR3, as DNA: TGTGCCAGCAGTTTGGGACACTTGAACACTGAAGCTTTCTTT.